A single sample gave rise to the 29 T cell receptor beta chains below, sequenced in a study of cytomegalovirus exposure and HLA in healthy donors. PCR was performed using 60 Vbeta and 13 Jbeta primers. Libraries were prepared by immunoSEQ multiplex PCR; TCRdb keeps only in-frame clonotypes and omits some of them. The sample includes 250,000 or so clones, about 80% of them seen just once. Material: PBMCs. These receptors were collected from a woman between 55 and 75 years old in good health and CMV-seropositive.

On this clone itself: Other DNA sequences in the sample encode the same CDR3. The gene calls are TRBV6-5 and TRBJ2-1; a weak D match, TRBD1 (6 bases). Trimming took 6 bases from V and 7 from J, leaving 13 bases between them. The CDR3 covers 13 residues. Germline V gives CDR1 MNHEY, CDR2 SVGAGI. CDR3 protein: CASSPDRINEQFF. CDR3 nucleotide sequence: TGTGCCAGCAGCCCAGACAGGATAAATGAGCAGTTCTTC.

CDR3 loop: CASSRGGFNEKLFF. CDR3 nucleotides: TGTGCCAGCAGCCGAGGGGGCTTTAATGAAAAACTGTTTTTT. This sequence joins TRBV7-6 and TRBJ1-4; TRBD1 agrees at 7 bases. Germline V gene data show CDR1 as SGHVS and CDR2 as FNYEAQ. The CDR3 has 14 residues. With 5 bases clipped from V and 4 bases from J, the junction kept 4 bases outside the gene matches. Drawing the rest from reference TRBV7-6 and TRBJ1-4, the complete variable domain is GAGVSQSPRYKVTKRGQDVALRCDPISGHVSLYWYRQALGQGPEFLTYFNYEAQQDKSGLPNDRFSAERPEGSISTLTIQRTEQRDSAMYRCASSRGGFNEKLFFGSGTQLSVL.

This chain uses TRBV6-5 with TRBJ2-5; 8 bases line up with TRBD2. The last part of the DNA fits TRBJ2-7 better; the J call may be wrong. The CDR3 length is 16 residues. CDR1 MNHEY and CDR2 SVGAGI come from the germline V gene. The CDR3 coding sequence is TGTGCCAGCAGTTACTCAGTCGGCGGGAGGACCGACGAGCAGTACTTC. It yields the protein CASSYSVGGRTDEQYF.

The gene calls are TRBV5-1 and TRBJ2-3; D not certain. Between the trimmed V and J ends, which lost 7 bases and 3 bases, there was a span of 18 bases. CDR1 and CDR2 from the germline V gene are SGHRS and YFSETQ. The CDR3 runs 15 residues. CDR3 nucleotide sequence: TGCGCCAGCCAACTATCTCATCTCGGGACAGATACGCAGTATTTT. It codes for CASQLSHLGTDTQYF.

The V call is TRBV7-9, the J call TRBJ2-2; 7 nucleotides align to TRBD2. Germline V gives CDR1 SEHNR, CDR2 FQNEAQ (reference sequence). With 8 bases clipped from V and 3 bases from J, the junction kept 9 bases outside the gene matches. The CDR3 is made up of 15 amino acids. The CDR3: CASRETSPYTGELFF. CDR3 sequence (DNA): TGTGCCAGCCGGGAGACTAGCCCGTACACCGGGGAGCTGTTTTTT.

The chain joins TRBV9 to TRBJ1-3; D not certain. This CDR3 spans 17 amino acids. The germline V gene has CDR1 SGDLS and CDR2 YYNGEE. V was cut by 4 bases and J by 0 bases, with 17 bases left in between. CDR3 protein: CASSIDTLLSSGNTIYF. The CDR3 region has the DNA TGTGCCAGCAGCATAGATACCCTCTTGAGCTCTGGAAACACCATATATTTT.

A few counts support this clone. The rearrangement uses TRBV7-9 and TRBJ1-1; maybe TRBD1 (6 bases). This CDR3 has 15 amino acids. Germline V gene lookup returns CDR1 SEHNR and CDR2 FQNEAQ (reference sequence). Trimming took 5 bases from V and 4 from J, leaving 17 bases between them. The CDR3 DNA reads as TGTGCCAGCAGCCAACCTACAGGGCGAGGCACTGAAGCTTTCTTT. Protein: CASSQPTGRGTEAFF.

This clone was seen once. This chain links TRBV6-5 with TRBJ2-7; D unclear. Germline V lookup: CDR1 MNHEY, CDR2 SVGAGI. The V gene lost 7 bases and the J gene lost 2 bases, with 15 bases spanning the gap. The length of the CDR3 is 14 residues. The CDR3 region is CASIQRRGAYEQYF. The CDR3, as DNA: TGTGCCAGCATCCAACGGCGCGGAGCCTACGAGCAGTACTTC.

This clone was counted a single time. The chain carries TRBV25-1 and TRBJ1-2; the D is unclear. V lost 1 base, J lost 8 bases, and 8 bases lay in between. CDR3 length equals 12 residues. Germline V gene data show CDR1 as MGHDK and CDR2 as SYGVNS. CDR3 protein: CASSELGGGYTF. DNA for the CDR3: TGTGCCAGCAGTGAATTAGGAGGCGGCTACACCTTC.

This sequence joins TRBV27 and TRBJ2-7, with 9 bases identical to TRBD2. V shed 6 bases and J 4 bases; nucleotides not matched to a gene: 4. Germline CDR1 MNHEY, CDR2 SMNVEV (reference sequence). The CDR3 sequence is 13 residues long. The CDR3 here is CASSPGLAYEQYF. CDR3 sequence (DNA): TGTGCCAGCAGCCCGGGACTAGCTTACGAGCAGTACTTC.

This chain joins TRBV5-1 and TRBJ1-2; a possible D gene is TRBD1 (6 bases). The germline V and J ends were trimmed by 4 bases and 6 bases, with 10 bases remaining between them. The CDR3 has 12 residues. Germline V gene lookup returns CDR1 SGHRS and CDR2 YFSETQ. The CDR3 sequence is CASSPGDNGYTF. The CDR3 DNA is TGCGCCAGCAGCCCAGGGGATAATGGCTACACCTTC.

This chain links TRBV9 with TRBJ2-3, with a possible D match to TRBD2 (6 bases). This CDR3 comprises 16 residues. CDR1 is SGDLS and CDR2 is YYNGEE in the germline V gene. Trimming cost V 0 bases and J 0 bases, with 11 bases left between them. Written as DNA, the CDR3 is TGTGCCAGCAGCGTAGACGGGGGTTCTAGCACAGATACGCAGTATTTT. It yields the protein CASSVDGGSSTDTQYF.

J is TRBJ1-1 and V is TRBV27; the D is unclear. From germline, CDR1 is MNHEY and CDR2 SMNVEV (reference sequence). This CDR3 contains 13 residues. Deletions cut 7 bases from V and 8 bases from J, with 17 bases between. The CDR3 bases are TGTGCCAGCACTTCTGGCATGGCTAGGGAAGCTTTCTTT. Residues: CASTSGMAREAFF.

V gene TRBV6-5 combines with J gene TRBJ1-2, with a weak D call TRBD1 (5 bases). CDR3 size: 14 residues. Deletions cut 10 bases from V and 4 bases from J, with 19 bases between. Germline values: CDR1 MNHEY, CDR2 SVGAGI. The CDR3 is CATGRDPSLYGYTF. CDR3 in DNA: TGTGCCACGGGGAGGGACCCAAGCCTCTATGGCTACACCTTC.

The CDR3 region has the DNA TGCGCCAGCAGCTCTCACTCGAGAGCCTACAATGAGCAGTTCTTC. Its translation is CASSSHSRAYNEQFF. The chain employs TRBV4-1 and TRBJ2-1; D unclear. This CDR3 spans 15 amino acids. V was trimmed by 5 bases and J by 2 bases, leaving 13 bases between them. Germline V gives CDR1 MGHRA, CDR2 YSYEKL.

The V call is TRBV21-1, the J call TRBJ2-7; no check of the table's D call, TRBD1, against the DNA was made. TRBV21-1 is given as a pseudogene. The CDR3 sequence is 15 residues long. The CDR3 reads CASSEDRTAPSEQYF. As DNA, the CDR3 is TGTGCCAGCAGCGAGGACAGGACAGCCCCTTCCGAGCAGTACTTC.

The CDR3 is CAGSLAGGSYNEQFF. The CDR3 nucleotides are TGTGCCGGAAGTCTAGCGGGAGGGTCCTACAATGAGCAGTTCTTC. The rearrangement uses TRBV2 and TRBJ2-1, with 12 bases identical to TRBD2. The V and J ends lost 11 bases and 1 base, in that order; junction bases with no gene match: 6. The germline V gene encodes CDR1 SNHLY and CDR2 FYNNEI. CDR3 length: 15 residues.

V is TRBV6-1 and J is TRBJ1-5, with 9 nucleotides matching TRBD1. Germline assignment: CDR1 MNHNS and CDR2 SASEGT. V lost 8 bases to trimming and J lost 5 bases; unmatched junction nucleotides: 10. The CDR3 has 15 residues. CDR3 amino acids: CASWYGQGPYQPQHF. The CDR3 DNA sequence: TGTGCCAGCTGGTACGGACAGGGGCCCTATCAGCCCCAGCATTTT.

This clone turned up a few times. J is TRBJ2-7 and V is TRBV5-8; D remains unclear. CDR1 is SGHTS, CDR2 YDEGEE, per germline. CDR3 length: 13 residues. V was pared by 5 bases and J by 2 bases, with 11 bases between. For the CDR3, the DNA is TGTGCCAGCAGACCCGACTTTACCTACGAGCAGTACTTC. This translates into CASRPDFTYEQYF.

This chain uses TRBV28 with TRBJ1-5; 10 bases fit TRBD1. The J segment lost 6 bases and the V segment lost 5 bases, leaving 7 bases of the junction unmatched. Germline CDR1 MDHEN, CDR2 SYDVKM. The CDR3 length is 15 residues. The CDR3: CASSPPTGGRQPQHF. CDR3 nucleotide sequence: TGTGCCAGCAGTCCTCCGACAGGGGGCCGTCAGCCCCAGCATTTT.

This clone was recorded only once. The chain joins TRBV7-3 to TRBJ2-3; 8 positions match TRBD1. Losses at the gene ends were 3 bases for V and 0 bases for J; bases not matched to a gene: 2. The length of the CDR3 is 15 residues. Germline V gene lookup returns CDR1 SGHTA and CDR2 FQGTGA. The CDR3: CASSLTGASTDTQYF. The CDR3 nucleotides read TGTGCCAGCAGCTTGACAGGGGCTAGCACAGATACGCAGTATTTT.

This clone was counted between two and nine times. V gene TRBV6-1 combines with J gene TRBJ2-7, with a tentative D call TRBD1 (6 bases). CDR3 length: 13 amino acids. Germline CDR1 is MNHNS and CDR2 is SASEGT. V was trimmed by 11 bases and J by 2 bases, leaving 16 bases between them. CDR3 loop: CALRGPSPYEQYF. DNA of the CDR3: TGTGCCCTCAGGGGACCCTCCCCCTACGAGCAGTACTTC.

This clone was seen once. V gene TRBV5-6 combines with J gene TRBJ2-1; D possibly corresponds to TRBD1 (5 bases). The CDR3 has 14 residues. Trimming stripped 1 base from V and 8 bases from J, with 13 bases between. Germline V gene sequence: CDR1 SGHDT, CDR2 YYEEEE. The DNA for the CDR3 is TGTGCCAGCAGCTTGTGGGGCGAGGATGATGAGCAGTTCTTC. It encodes CASSLWGEDDEQFF.

CDR3 amino acids: CASEVAYEQYF. CDR3 nucleotide sequence: TGTGCCAGCGAAGTAGCCTACGAGCAGTACTTC. The J gene is TRBJ2-7, the V gene TRBV2; D uncertain. CDR1 is SNHLY and CDR2 is FYNNEI in the germline V gene. The CDR3 contains 11 residues. V dropped 8 bases and J dropped 2 bases, with 7 bases sitting between them. The entire variable domain, with the rest obtained from reference TRBV2 and TRBJ2-7, is as follows: EPEVTQTPSHQVTQMGQEVILRCVPISNHLYFYWYRQILGQKVEFLVSFYNNEISEKSEIFDDQFSVERPDGSNFTLKIRSTKLEDSAMYFCASEVAYEQYFGPGTRLTVT.

About this clone itself: Relative to the germline gene, one junction end is altered; a read error may explain this. The rearrangement joins TRBV9 to TRBJ2-1; 11 positions match TRBD2. The CDR3 is 16 amino acids. The germline V gene has CDR1 SGDLS and CDR2 YYNGEE. Written as DNA, the CDR3 is TGTGCCAGCAGTACTACTAGCGGGAGTTTCTACAATGAACAGTTCTTC. It yields the protein CASSTTSGSFYNEQFF.

To note about this clone: At one boundary the junction diverges from the germline segment, which might be a read error. V and J are TRBV7-9 and TRBJ2-7; D is ambiguous. This CDR3 comprises 13 residues. The germline V gene encodes CDR1 SEHNR and CDR2 FQNEAQ (reference sequence). The CDR3: CSSSFSARNEQYF. DNA of the CDR3: TGTTCCAGCAGCTTCTCCGCTAGAAACGAGCAGTACTTC.

V usage is TRBV18 and J usage is TRBJ2-5; 8 bases match TRBD1. Germline CDR1 reads KGHSH; CDR2 reads LQKENI. The CDR3 has 14 residues. After removal of 3 bases from V and 5 bases from J, the junction contained 5 bases not matched to a gene. The CDR3 nucleotides read TGTGCCAGCTCACCCCAGGGGGCTGGCGAGACCCAGTACTTC. It yields the protein CASSPQGAGETQYF.

The rearrangement uses TRBV28 and TRBJ1-2; possibly TRBD1 for D (5 bases). The germline gives CDR1 MDHEN, CDR2 SYDVKM. With 2 bases removed from V and 4 bases from J, the gap between germline ends came to 14 bases. CDR3 length: 15 amino acids. CDR3 DNA: TGTGCCAGCAGTTTACTCCGAGCAGGGCCCTATGGCTACACCTTC. The encoded protein is CASSLLRAGPYGYTF.

The chain combines TRBV30 with TRBJ1-1; 8 positions match TRBD1. The V gene's germline CDR1 is GTSNPN and CDR2 SVGIG (reference sequence). The CDR3 runs to 18 residues. Trimming at V came to 3 bases and at J to 11 bases, leaving 26 bases not matched to a gene. The CDR3 DNA reads TGTGCCTGGAGCCACCCATTGGGTCAGGGGGCATCATCAGGTGGGGCTTTCTTT. Translation: CAWSHPLGQGASSGGAFF.